Each of the 31 T cell receptor beta chains below was sequenced from the same sample in a study of T-cell reconstitution after alpha-beta-depleted transplantation in children. Molecular barcoding with unique molecular identifiers was used for the TCRbeta library. One entry per CDR3 protein, called by TCRdb with MiXCR from the PCR reads. The table lists around 450,000 distinct CDR3 sequences, roughly 43% of them singletons. Here the sequenced sample was PBMCs, taken before TCRalphabeta/CD19-depleted stem cell transplant. The receptors were sampled from a girl aged 2 to 9 with aplastic anemia, due to receive a stem cell transplant.

This clonotype was detected a few times. The V call is TRBV6-1, the J call TRBJ2-3, with D tentatively TRBD1 (5 bases). CDR1 and CDR2 (germline): MNHNS, SASEGT. V was cut by 6 bases and J by 5 bases, with 12 bases left in between. The CDR3 is made up of 13 amino acids. Written as DNA, the CDR3 is TGTGCCAGCAGGATGCCAGGGTTAGATACGCAGTATTTT. It translates to CASRMPGLDTQYF.

The chain is built from TRBV7-2 and TRBJ2-5; D may match TRBD1 or TRBD2 (5 bases each). Germline values: CDR1 SGHTA, CDR2 FQGNSA. The CDR3 sequence is 14 residues long. Trimming stripped 5 bases from V and 0 bases from J, with 10 bases between. CDR3 protein: CASSGRDDQETQYF. CDR3 in DNA: TGTGCCAGCAGCGGTAGGGACGACCAAGAGACCCAGTACTTC.

The rearrangement uses TRBV2 and TRBJ2-1; possibly TRBD1 for D (5 bases). The CDR3 is 19 amino acids. Germline lookup yields CDR1 SNHLY and CDR2 FYNNEI. Between the trimmed V and J ends, which lost 3 bases and 0 bases, there was a span of 21 bases. CDR3 sequence (DNA): TGTGCCAGCAGTGAGCGCAGGCCGGGTCACAGGAGCTCCTACAATGAGCAGTTCTTC. It encodes CASSERRPGHRSSYNEQFF. The entire variable domain, with the rest obtained from reference TRBV2 and TRBJ2-1, is as follows: EPEVTQTPSHQVTQMGQEVILRCVPISNHLYFYWYRQILGQKVEFLVSFYNNEISEKSEIFDDQFSVERPDGSNFTLKIRSTKLEDSAMYFCASSERRPGHRSSYNEQFFGPGTRLTVL.

This clonotype was seen just once. The germline gene is not matched at one end of the junction; a read error may be the cause. This chain joins TRBV3-1 and TRBJ2-1; 8 nucleotides match TRBD2. The CDR3 runs 18 residues. The germline V gene encodes CDR1 LGHDT and CDR2 YNNKEL (reference sequence). The CDR3 is CASSQDFGLAGPYNEPFF. In nucleotides, the CDR3 is TGTGCCAGCAGCCAAGACTTCGGGCTAGCGGGCCCCTACAATGAGCCGTTCTTC.

The V gene is TRBV20-1, the J gene TRBJ2-1; 13 nucleotides line up with TRBD2. Looked up from germline, CDR1 is DFQATT and CDR2 is SNEGSKA (reference sequence). Trimming took 5 bases from V and 13 from J; bases not matched to a gene: 8. The CDR3 runs 13 residues. The CDR3, as DNA: TGCAGTGCTCGCACTAGCGGGGGGGCCTTCCAGTTCTTC. It codes for CSARTSGGAFQFF.

The chain uses TRBV2 and TRBJ2-7; either TRBD1 or TRBD2 may supply D (5 bases each). Per germline, CDR1 SNHLY and CDR2 FYNNEI. The CDR3 is 13 residues long. V lost 3 bases to trimming and J lost 3 bases, with 9 bases between them. CDR3 DNA: TGTGCCAGCAGTGATGGGGGAGTCTACGAGCAGTACTTC. This translates into CASSDGGVYEQYF.

The chain links TRBV21-1 to TRBJ2-3; the table's D call TRBD1 went unverified against the DNA. TRBV21-1 is assigned pseudogene status. The CDR3 contains 15 residues. Written as DNA, the CDR3 is TGTGCCAGCAGCAAGGGGGCAGGGTACACAGATACGCAGTATTTT. Amino acid sequence: CASSKGAGYTDTQYF.

This clonotype has more than one count but fewer than ten. The chain employs TRBV5-6 and TRBJ2-3, with D perhaps matching TRBD2 (6 bases). From germline, CDR1 is SGHDT and CDR2 YYEEEE. This CDR3 is 15 amino acids long. The V end was cut by 0 bases, the J end by 2 bases, with 10 bases between. The DNA for the CDR3 is TGTGCCAGCAGCTTGGGCGGGGACCCCACAGATACGCAGTATTTT. Encoded protein: CASSLGGDPTDTQYF.

In this sample, this clonotype turned up many times. The gene calls are TRBV15 and TRBJ1-2, with 9 positions matching TRBD1. V lost 0 bases to trimming and J lost 10 bases; unmatched junction nucleotides: 6. CDR3 size: 14 residues. Per the germline V gene, CDR1 is LNHNV and CDR2 is YYDKDF (reference sequence). CDR3 nucleotides: TGTGCCACCAGCAGAGAGGGACAGGGACGTCTCTACACCTTC. Translating it yields CATSREGQGRLYTF.

The gene calls are TRBV5-1 and TRBJ2-1; tentative D call: TRBD1 (6 bases). V was shortened by 0 bases and J by 6 bases, with 13 bases between the two germline ends. CDR3 length: 15 amino acids. Germline loops: CDR1 SGHRS, CDR2 YFSETQ. The CDR3, as DNA: TGCGCCAGCAGCTTGGGCGGCAGGGGCCTCAATGAGCAGTTCTTC. As protein: CASSLGGRGLNEQFF. The variable domain in full, with the rest retrieved from reference TRBV5-1 and TRBJ2-1, is KAGVTQTPRYLIKTRGQQVTLSCSPISGHRSVSWYQQTPGQGLQFLFEYFSETQRNKGNFPGRFSGRQFSNSRSEMNVSTLELGDSALYLCASSLGGRGLNEQFFGPGTRLTVL.

The chain joins TRBV29-1 to TRBJ2-5; tentative D call: TRBD2 (6 bases). Trimming took off 3 bases at V and 5 bases at J, with 10 bases between the two ends. Germline lookup yields CDR1 SQVTM and CDR2 ANQGSEA. CDR3 length equals 12 residues. CDR3: CSVDGRWETQYF. CDR3 bases: TGCAGCGTTGATGGGAGGTGGGAGACCCAGTACTTC. Full variable domain (outside the CDR3, taken from reference TRBV29-1 and TRBJ2-5): SAVISQKPSRDICQRGTSLTIQCQVDSQVTMMFWYRQQPGQSLTLIATANQGSEATYESGFVIDKFPISRPNLTFSTLTVSNMSPEDSSIYLCSVDGRWETQYFGPGTRLLVL.

The rearrangement uses TRBV7-9 and TRBJ2-5, with D perhaps assigned TRBD1 or TRBD2 (5 bases each). From germline, CDR1 is SEHNR and CDR2 FQNEAQ (reference sequence). Trimming took off 4 bases at V and 5 bases at J, with 17 bases between the two ends. There are 15 residues in the CDR3. CDR3 coding DNA: TGTGCCAGCAGCTCCCGGGGCCGAGGCGTCGAGACCCAGTACTTC. Translated, it gives CASSSRGRGVETQYF.

The chain carries TRBV29-1 and TRBJ1-1; D is unresolved. V was cut by 4 bases and J by 0 bases, with 9 bases left in between. The CDR3 spans 13 residues. Germline CDR1 and CDR2: SQVTM and ANQGSEA. The CDR3 here is CSVAQNMNTEAFF. For the CDR3, the DNA is TGCAGCGTTGCTCAGAACATGAACACTGAAGCTTTCTTT.

This clonotype was observed at least ten times. The V and J genes are TRBV12-3 or TRBV12-4 and TRBJ2-7; D remains ambiguous. Trimming cost V 2 bases and J 6 bases, with 8 bases left between them. The CDR3 has 12 amino acids. CDR3 sequence: CASSLRVGEQYF. The CDR3 DNA follows: TGTGCCAGCAGTTTACGGGTTGGCGAGCAGTACTTC.

This clonotype was counted many times. The V and J genes are TRBV5-1 and TRBJ2-7; 10 bases line up with TRBD1. The V gene end was trimmed by 4 bases and the J gene end by 0 bases; junction bases not matched to a gene: 4. Per germline, CDR1 SGHRS and CDR2 YFSETQ. This CDR3 region has 15 residues. CDR3 loop: CASSGGQGSSYEQYF. Written as DNA, the CDR3 is TGCGCCAGCAGCGGGGGACAGGGGAGCTCCTACGAGCAGTACTTC.

A few counts support this clonotype. The chain couples TRBV5-1 to TRBJ2-5; maybe TRBD2 (6 bases). Germline V gene sequence: CDR1 SGHRS, CDR2 YFSETQ. The V end lost 5 bases, the J end lost 5 bases, and 19 bases lay between the germline ends. CDR3 length: 15 residues. CDR3 in DNA: TGCGCCAGCAGAGTGCTTTCGGGAGTGGGGGAGACCCAGTACTTC. Encoded protein: CASRVLSGVGETQYF.

The rearrangement links TRBV7-9 to TRBJ1-2; TRBD1 matches at 7 bases. The V segment lost 5 bases and the J segment 7 bases; nucleotides outside the gene matches: 13. The CDR3 totals 15 residues. CDR1 SEHNR and CDR2 FQNEAQ come from the germline V gene (reference sequence). DNA of the CDR3: TGTGCCAGCAGCGCCGGCGAGAGGGGGCTTATTGGCTACACCTTC. The encoded protein is CASSAGERGLIGYTF.

The gene calls are TRBV15 and TRBJ2-7, with 7 bases matching TRBD2. Per the germline V gene, CDR1 is LNHNV and CDR2 is YYDKDF (reference sequence). V lost 3 bases to trimming and J lost 6 bases; unmatched junction nucleotides: 11. This CDR3 has 15 amino acids. In DNA form, the CDR3 reads TGTGCCACCAGCAGGGCCGCTGTGAGGGAGGGCGAGCAGTACTTC. It is translated as CATSRAAVREGEQYF.

The chain couples TRBV5-1 to TRBJ2-7; 8 nucleotides agree with TRBD1. Losses at the gene ends were 4 bases for V and 4 bases for J; bases not matched to a gene: 10. Germline V lookup: CDR1 SGHRS, CDR2 YFSETQ. This CDR3 is 15 amino acids long. CDR3 amino acids: CASSPWTGSSYEQYF. In DNA form, the CDR3 reads TGCGCCAGCAGCCCCTGGACAGGGTCGTCTTACGAGCAGTACTTC. Based on the CDR3 plus reference TRBV5-1 and TRBJ2-7, the full variable domain is KAGVTQTPRYLIKTRGQQVTLSCSPISGHRSVSWYQQTPGQGLQFLFEYFSETQRNKGNFPGRFSGRQFSNSRSEMNVSTLELGDSALYLCASSPWTGSSYEQYFGPGTRLTVT.

The rearrangement uses TRBV29-1 and TRBJ2-1; 11 bases agree with TRBD1. CDR3 length equals 16 residues. Trimming at V came to 5 bases and at J to 2 bases, leaving 8 bases not matched to a gene. Germline CDR1 SQVTM, CDR2 ANQGSEA. The CDR3 nucleotides are TGCAGCGTTTCCTTTCGGACAGGGGGCCCCTACAATGAGCAGTTCTTC. Its translation is CSVSFRTGGPYNEQFF.

This chain joins TRBV28 and TRBJ2-7, with no clear D. V was trimmed by 6 bases and J by 7 bases, leaving 10 bases between them. From germline, CDR1 is MDHEN and CDR2 SYDVKM. This CDR3 has 11 amino acids. The CDR3: CASSQTEEQYF. The CDR3 DNA follows: TGTGCCAGCAGCCAAACGGAGGAGCAGTACTTC.

The chain carries TRBV7-3 and TRBJ2-1; 8 positions match TRBD2. CDR3 size: 15 residues. The V gene end was trimmed by 6 bases and the J gene end by 7 bases; junction bases not matched to a gene: 11. Germline V gives CDR1 SGHTA, CDR2 FQGTGA. CDR3 in amino acids: CASSTEAGAFNEQFF. The CDR3 DNA reads as TGTGCCAGCAGTACAGAAGCGGGGGCTTTTAATGAGCAGTTCTTC.

The chain employs TRBV5-1 and TRBJ2-1, with D possibly being TRBD1 (6 bases). Germline CDR1 and CDR2: SGHRS and YFSETQ. V lost 2 bases and J 0 bases, leaving 12 bases between the germline ends. The CDR3 runs to 16 residues. The CDR3 loop is CASSFGGHSSYNEQFF. The DNA of the CDR3 is TGCGCCAGCAGCTTTGGGGGACATAGCTCCTACAATGAGCAGTTCTTC.

The chain couples TRBV5-5 to TRBJ2-5, with D perhaps TRBD1 or TRBD2 (5 bases each). The V end lost 4 bases, the J end lost 3 bases, and 10 bases lay between the germline ends. The germline V gene encodes CDR1 SGHKS and CDR2 YYEKEE (reference sequence). This CDR3 spans 13 amino acids. The CDR3, as DNA: TGTGCCAGCAGCCTTGGGGACGAAGAGACCCAGTACTTC. It specifies CASSLGDEETQYF. The full variable domain, in which reference TRBV5-5 and TRBJ2-5 provide the parts outside the CDR3, is DAGVTQSPTHLIKTRGQQVTLRCSPISGHKSVSWYQQVLGQGPQFIFQYYEKEERGRGNFPDRFSARQFPNYSSELNVNALLLGDSALYLCASSLGDEETQYFGPGTRLLVL.

In this sample, this clonotype turned up many times. J is TRBJ2-1 and V is TRBV30, with 7 bases matching TRBD2. Germline assignment: CDR1 GTSNPN and CDR2 SVGIG (reference sequence). This CDR3 is built from 11 residues. The V and J ends lost 5 bases and 12 bases, in that order; junction bases with no gene match: 7. CDR3 loop: CAWSSGGRQFF. The CDR3 DNA sequence: TGTGCCTGGTCCTCGGGGGGACGGCAGTTCTTC.

In its sample, this clonotype was seen a few times. The rearrangement joins TRBV20-1 to TRBJ1-1, with a weak D call TRBD1 (6 bases). The V end lost 2 bases, the J end lost 4 bases, and 14 bases lay between the germline ends. This CDR3 has 14 amino acids. Germline V gene lookup returns CDR1 DFQATT and CDR2 SNEGSKA (reference sequence). CDR3 residues: CSARSGGGGTEAFF. DNA for the CDR3: TGCAGTGCTAGATCGGGGGGCGGAGGCACTGAAGCTTTCTTT.

This clonotype was observed a handful of times. This rearrangement joins TRBV11-2 to TRBJ2-1; TRBD2 agrees at 14 bases. Germline V gene lookup returns CDR1 SGHAT and CDR2 FQNNGV. The ends lost 2 bases at V and 9 bases at J; junction bases unmatched: 12. This CDR3 is built from 18 residues. The CDR3 nucleotides are TGTGCCAGCAGCTTAAGAAGGGGGGGGACTAGCGGGAGCGGTGAGCAGTTCTTC. Protein: CASSLRRGGTSGSGEQFF.

In its sample, this clonotype was seen many times. This chain links TRBV5-1 with TRBJ1-1; the D is unclear. The CDR3 extends over 14 amino acids. The V end was cut by 4 bases, the J end by 0 bases, with 10 bases between. CDR1 is SGHRS and CDR2 is YFSETQ in the germline V gene. The CDR3 DNA is TGCGCCAGCAGCCTGATCGACCTGAACACTGAAGCTTTCTTT. It translates to CASSLIDLNTEAFF.

By frequency in the sample, this clonotype is medium-sized. The chain joins TRBV28 to TRBJ2-3; 14 bases are a match to TRBD2. With V trimmed by 5 bases and J by 3 bases, 1 base remained unmatched. The V gene's germline CDR1 is MDHEN and CDR2 SYDVKM. CDR3 size: 15 residues. CDR3 in DNA: TGTGCCAGCAGTGGACTAGCGGGAGGAACAGATACGCAGTATTTT. It yields the protein CASSGLAGGTDTQYF.

The chain has TRBV15 and TRBJ1-5, with a tentative D call TRBD1 (6 bases). Trimming pared 3 bases from V and 2 bases from J, leaving 11 bases between. Germline V lookup: CDR1 LNHNV, CDR2 YYDKDF (reference sequence). The CDR3 sequence is 15 residues long. The CDR3 is CATSSMGQGNQPQHF. CDR3 nucleotides: TGTGCCACCAGCAGCATGGGACAAGGCAATCAGCCCCAGCATTTT. The variable domain in full, with the rest retrieved from reference TRBV15 and TRBJ1-5, is DAMVIQNPRYQVTQFGKPVTLSCSQTLNHNVMYWYQQKSSQAPKLLFHYYDKDFNNEADTPDNFQSRRPNTSFCFLDIRSPGLGDTAMYLCATSSMGQGNQPQHFGDGTRLSIL.

This chain connects TRBV6-5 to TRBJ1-6; 8 nucleotides line up with TRBD1. CDR1 and CDR2 from the germline V gene are MNHEY and SVGAGI. After removal of 5 bases from V and 15 bases from J, the junction contained 6 bases not matched to a gene. The CDR3 runs to 12 residues. In nucleotides, the CDR3 is TGTGCCAGCAGTCAGGGGGCGGGTAGCCTCCACTTT. This encodes CASSQGAGSLHF.